A selection of T cell receptor beta chains follows, all from one sample in a study of PD-1 blockade in classical Hodgkin lymphoma. TCRdb's copy holds only in-frame clones and misses some; the assay was immunoSEQ multiplex PCR. The table records tens of thousands of clones, 55% to 75% of them present only once. Sequencing was performed on peripheral blood mononuclear cells (PBMCs), taken at baseline. The receptors stem from a human donor with classical Hodgkin lymphoma. Both conserved end residues are part of each CDR3. Each record gives: clone size, J gene, D gene, V gene, CDR3 protein, CDR3 DNA. A D gene is named only where the DNA matches it firmly. Some rows mark clone size as missing; the rest say once, few, many or name a class of expanded clone.

abundance: NA; j_gene: TRBJ1-1; d_gene: TRBD1; v_gene: TRBV6-4; CDR3aa: CASRDRGGGGTEAFF; CDR3nt: TGTGCCAGCAGAGACCGAGGAGGGGGCGGAACTGAAGCTTTCTTT
abundance: once; j_gene: TRBJ1-2; d_gene: NA; v_gene: TRBV11-1; CDR3aa: CASSSGLQEDGYTF; CDR3nt: TGTGCCAGCAGCTCGGGGCTGCAGGAGGATGGCTACACCTTC
abundance: NA; j_gene: TRBJ2-1; d_gene: TRBD1; v_gene: TRBV7-9; CDR3aa: CASSLGPQGGDEQFF; CDR3nt: TGTGCCAGCAGCTTAGGACCACAGGGGGGCGATGAGCAGTTCTTC
abundance: NA; j_gene: TRBJ2-7; d_gene: NA; v_gene: TRBV18; CDR3aa: CASSAQRYSYEQYF; CDR3nt: TGTGCCAGCTCGGCACAGCGCTACTCCTACGAGCAGTACTTC
abundance: NA; j_gene: TRBJ1-1; d_gene: NA; v_gene: TRBV7-9; CDR3aa: CASSKFITEAFF; CDR3nt: TGTGCCAGCTCTAAATTCATTACTGAAGCTTTCTTT
abundance: NA; j_gene: TRBJ1-4; d_gene: NA; v_gene: TRBV19; CDR3aa: CASSGSMNEKLFF; CDR3nt: TGTGCCAGCTCGGGCAGCATGAATGAAAAACTGTTTTTT
abundance: NA; j_gene: TRBJ1-1; d_gene: NA; v_gene: TRBV9; CDR3aa: CASSALGVGAFF; CDR3nt: TGTGCCAGCAGCGCCCTCGGGGTTGGTGCTTTCTTT
abundance: NA; j_gene: TRBJ1-6; d_gene: NA; v_gene: TRBV19; CDR3aa: CASSARGSLNSPLHF; CDR3nt: TGTGCCAGTAGTGCAAGAGGCAGCCTTAATTCACCCCTCCACTTT
abundance: NA; j_gene: TRBJ2-1; d_gene: TRBD2; v_gene: TRBV5-6; CDR3aa: CASSLASSGRGYNEQFF; CDR3nt: TGTGCCAGCAGCTTGGCTTCTAGCGGGAGGGGGTACAATGAGCAGTTCTTC
abundance: NA; j_gene: TRBJ1-2; d_gene: TRBD1; v_gene: TRBV4-3; CDR3aa: CASSQESTGSYGYTF; CDR3nt: TGCGCCAGCAGCCAAGAATCGACAGGGTCCTATGGCTACACCTTC
abundance: once; j_gene: TRBJ2-2; d_gene: TRBD1; v_gene: TRBV5-6; CDR3aa: CASSGPDRGGELFF; CDR3nt: TGTGCCAGCAGCGGGCCCGACAGGGGCGGGGAGCTGTTTTTT
abundance: NA; j_gene: TRBJ2-7; d_gene: NA; v_gene: TRBV5-1; CDR3aa: CASSPGYEQYF; CDR3nt: TGCGCCAGCAGCCCCGGCTACGAGCAGTACTTC
abundance: NA; j_gene: TRBJ1-1; d_gene: NA; v_gene: TRBV6-5; CDR3aa: CASSLEVLAEAFF; CDR3nt: TGTGCCAGTAGCTTAGAGGTTCTGGCTGAAGCTTTCTTT
abundance: NA; j_gene: TRBJ2-2; d_gene: NA; v_gene: TRBV7-6; CDR3aa: CASSLGLAGTGELFF; CDR3nt: TGTGCCAGCAGCTTAGGGTTGGCCGGGACCGGGGAGCTGTTTTTT
abundance: NA; j_gene: TRBJ2-2; d_gene: TRBD1; v_gene: TRBV4-3; CDR3aa: CASSQGTGDTGELFF; CDR3nt: TGCGCCAGCAGCCAAGGGACAGGCGACACCGGGGAGCTGTTTTTT
abundance: NA; j_gene: TRBJ1-1; d_gene: NA; v_gene: TRBV5-1; CDR3aa: CASNSKGRPPRGAFF; CDR3nt: TGCGCCAGCAACTCTAAGGGCAGGCCTCCTAGGGGGGCTTTCTTT
abundance: NA; j_gene: TRBJ2-5; d_gene: TRBD2; v_gene: TRBV27; CDR3aa: CASNGRGKETQYF; CDR3nt: TGTGCCAGCAACGGGAGGGGGAAAGAGACCCAGTACTTC
abundance: few; j_gene: TRBJ2-7; d_gene: TRBD1; v_gene: TRBV28; CDR3aa: CASGEITTGFGQYF; CDR3nt: TGTGCCAGCGGAGAAATAACGACAGGGTTCGGGCAGTACTTC
abundance: few; j_gene: TRBJ2-3; d_gene: NA; v_gene: TRBV28; CDR3aa: CASSPQTTSATDTQYF; CDR3nt: TGTGCCAGCAGTCCGCAGACTACGAGTGCCACAGATACGCAGTATTTT
abundance: NA; j_gene: TRBJ2-5; d_gene: TRBD1; v_gene: TRBV9; CDR3aa: CASSDDGQGALETQYF; CDR3nt: TGTGCCAGCAGCGACGATGGACAGGGGGCGTTGGAGACCCAGTACTTC
abundance: few; j_gene: TRBJ1-2; d_gene: TRBD1; v_gene: TRBV6-4; CDR3aa: CASSGNEGQDGYTF; CDR3nt: TGTGCCAGCAGTGGGAACGAAGGACAGGATGGCTACACCTTC
abundance: NA; j_gene: TRBJ2-7; d_gene: NA; v_gene: TRBV7-9; CDR3aa: CASSLLGDEGDEQYF; CDR3nt: TGTGCCAGCAGCTTGCTAGGGGACGAGGGGGACGAGCAGTACTTC